Listed here are 30 T cell receptor beta chains from one sample, sequenced in a study of PD-L1 blockade in urothelial cancer. Indicated time point: pretreatment peripheral blood. Some clones are missing from TCRdb's copy, which holds only in-frame ones; the method was immunoSEQ multiplex PCR. Seen here are 70,000 to 100,000 clones, roughly 84% observed once, and the top ten hold more than 2%. The specimen comprised PBMCs, sampled around atezolizumab (anti-PD-L1) treatment. These receptor sequences come from a man in his sixties with urothelial cancer.

This sequence joins TRBV19 and TRBJ1-3; TRBD1 is a possible D gene (5 bases). Germline V lookup: CDR1 LNHDA, CDR2 SQIVND (reference sequence). Trimming removed 6 bases from V and 3 bases from J, with 6 bases in between. The CDR3 length is 12 residues. DNA of the CDR3: TGTGCCAGTAGGACAGTTGGAAACACCATATATTTT. Protein: CASRTVGNTIYF.

The chain couples TRBV28 to TRBJ1-1; 9 nucleotides line up with TRBD1. The CDR3 covers 15 residues. The V and J ends lost 7 bases and 2 bases, in that order; junction bases with no gene match: 8. Germline loops: CDR1 MDHEN, CDR2 SYDVKM. The CDR3 protein is CASITGGPINTEAFF. DNA of the CDR3: TGTGCCAGCATCACAGGGGGCCCAATAAACACTGAAGCTTTCTTT.

The gene calls are TRBV10-3 and TRBJ2-7; the match to TRBD1 covers 9 bases. The CDR3 loop spans 12 amino acids. V shed 11 bases and J 6 bases; nucleotides not matched to a gene: 8. In germline, CDR1 is ENHRY, CDR2 SYGVKD. The CDR3 here is CAASGTGTEQYF. The CDR3 DNA reads TGTGCCGCGTCCGGGACAGGGACCGAGCAGTACTTC.

V usage is TRBV21-1 and J usage is TRBJ1-1. TRBV21-1 is assigned pseudogene status. The CDR3 length is 14 residues. The CDR3 region is CASSTGRASTEAFF. As DNA, the CDR3 is TGTGCCAGCAGCACCGGGAGGGCATCTACTGAAGCTTTCTTT.

The V call is TRBV28, the J call TRBJ2-7, with a tentative D call TRBD1 (6 bases). The CDR3 has 14 amino acids. Per germline, CDR1 MDHEN and CDR2 SYDVKM. V was shortened by 3 bases and J by 1 base, with 10 bases between the two germline ends. In DNA form, the CDR3 reads TGTGCCAGCAGTTTCTCCCAGGGGTCCTACGAGCAGTACTTC. Its translation is CASSFSQGSYEQYF.

The chain uses TRBV10-3 and TRBJ2-7; TRBD2 is a possible D gene (5 bases). Germline V gene sequence: CDR1 ENHRY, CDR2 SYGVKD. CDR3 length: 14 amino acids. V was shortened by 2 bases and J by 5 bases, with 13 bases between the two germline ends. CDR3 DNA: TGTGCCATCAGTGAGGGTCGGGGTCCCAACGAGCAGTACTTC. It is translated as CAISEGRGPNEQYF.

The rearrangement links TRBV2 to TRBJ2-1; 11 bases fit TRBD2. Looked up from germline, CDR1 is SNHLY and CDR2 is FYNNEI. The CDR3 loop spans 16 amino acids. Trimming removed 4 bases from V and 9 bases from J; junction bases left unmatched: 11. The CDR3 DNA is TGTGCCAGCAGTGGTAGCGGGGGGGCCGGGGGCGGTGAGCAGTTCTTC. Protein: CASSGSGGAGGGEQFF. The variable domain in full, with the rest retrieved from reference TRBV2 and TRBJ2-1, is EPEVTQTPSHQVTQMGQEVILRCVPISNHLYFYWYRQILGQKVEFLVSFYNNEISEKSEIFDDQFSVERPDGSNFTLKIRSTKLEDSAMYFCASSGSGGAGGGEQFFGPGTRLTVL.

V is TRBV19 and J is TRBJ2-7; D perhaps matches TRBD2 (5 bases). The CDR3 length is 16 residues. Germline lookup yields CDR1 LNHDA and CDR2 SQIVND (reference sequence). Trimming took off 6 bases at V and 0 bases at J, with 18 bases between the two ends. For the CDR3, the DNA is TGTGCCAGTAGCGTCCGGCTACTAGGATTCTCCTACGAGCAGTACTTC. The encoded protein is CASSVRLLGFSYEQYF.

J is TRBJ1-4 and V is TRBV11-2; the D is unclear. This CDR3 has 14 residues. Germline lookup yields CDR1 SGHAT and CDR2 FQNNGV. The V and J ends lost 5 bases and 6 bases respectively, with 13 bases between them. The CDR3 spells CASSQRRLDEKLFF. Here the CDR3 DNA reads TGTGCCAGCAGCCAACGGAGGCTGGATGAAAAACTGTTTTTT.

This sequence joins TRBV5-4 and TRBJ2-3, with 14 bases matching TRBD2. The CDR3 loop spans 15 amino acids. CDR1 and CDR2 (germline): SGHNT, YYREEE (reference sequence). The ends lost 4 bases at V and 5 bases at J; junction bases unmatched: 3. The CDR3 is CASSPTSGRGDTQYF. The DNA of the CDR3 is TGTGCCAGCAGCCCGACTAGCGGGAGGGGAGATACGCAGTATTTT. Drawing the rest from reference TRBV5-4 and TRBJ2-3, the complete variable domain is ETGVTQSPTHLIKTRGQQVTLRCSSQSGHNTVSWYQQALGQGPQFIFQYYREEENGRGNFPPRFSGLQFPNYSSELNVNALELDDSALYLCASSPTSGRGDTQYFGPGTRLTVL.

The rearrangement links TRBV13 to TRBJ2-7, with 7 nucleotides matching TRBD2. Trimming at V came to 2 bases and at J to 6 bases, leaving 7 bases not matched to a gene. Germline V gives CDR1 PRHDT, CDR2 FYEKMQ (reference sequence). The CDR3 consists of 14 residues. CDR3 sequence: CASSLSAGVLEQYF. The CDR3 nucleotides are TGTGCCAGCAGCTTATCCGCGGGAGTTCTCGAGCAGTACTTC.

This clone showed up just a few times. V and J are TRBV5-1 and TRBJ1-1; perhaps TRBD1 as D (5 bases). From germline, CDR1 is SGHRS and CDR2 YFSETQ. This CDR3 region has 15 residues. The V end lost 5 bases, the J end lost 0 bases, and 14 bases lay between the germline ends. The CDR3 sequence is CASSHGGSMNTEAFF. CDR3 DNA sequence: TGCGCCAGCAGTCATGGGGGGTCGATGAACACTGAAGCTTTCTTT.

This clone was seen once. This rearrangement joins TRBV30 to TRBJ2-5; possibly TRBD1 for D (5 bases). The CDR3 covers 13 residues. CDR1 and CDR2 from the germline V gene are GTSNPN and SVGIG (reference sequence). V lost 2 bases to trimming and J lost 4 bases, with 11 bases between them. The CDR3 region is CAWSMGRRETQYF. The DNA for the CDR3 is TGTGCCTGGAGTATGGGGCGCCGAGAGACCCAGTACTTC.

This chain uses TRBV27 with TRBJ1-1, with 9 bases that match TRBD1. The trim removed 4 bases at V and 1 base at J, leaving 10 bases unmatched. CDR1 and CDR2 (germline): MNHEY, SMNVEV (reference sequence). There are 17 residues in the CDR3. CDR3 sequence: CASSSRDRVLKNTEAFF. The CDR3, as DNA: TGTGCCAGCAGTTCCCGGGACAGGGTTTTGAAGAACACTGAAGCTTTCTTT.

This sequence joins TRBV5-6 and TRBJ2-2; 9 nucleotides agree with TRBD1. Germline CDR1 is SGHDT and CDR2 is YYEEEE. This CDR3 has 15 residues. V shed 4 bases, J shed 0 bases, and the junction held 1 base outside the gene matches. The CDR3 protein is CASSRDRANTGELFF. For the CDR3, the DNA is TGTGCCAGCAGCAGGGACAGGGCGAACACCGGGGAGCTGTTTTTT.

The CDR3 region is CASSEAPGQFMELFF. CDR3 DNA: TGTGCCAGCAGTGAAGCTCCTGGACAGTTCATGGAGCTGTTTTTT. The V gene is TRBV2, the J gene TRBJ2-2; D perhaps matches TRBD1 (6 bases). Germline V CDR1 and CDR2: SNHLY, FYNNEI. CDR3 size: 15 residues. With 0 bases removed from V and 10 bases from J, the gap between germline ends came to 15 bases.

CDR3 region: CASSSTGGDGYTF. CDR3 DNA sequence: TGTGCCAGCAGCTCGACGGGGGGGGATGGCTACACCTTC. The V and J genes are TRBV7-6 and TRBJ1-2, with D possibly TRBD1 on 5 matching bases. The CDR3 consists of 13 residues. The germline V gene encodes CDR1 SGHVS and CDR2 FNYEAQ. Between the trimmed V and J ends, which lost 4 bases and 6 bases, there was a span of 12 bases. The whole variable domain, remainder taken from reference TRBV7-6 and TRBJ1-2, is GAGVSQSPRYKVTKRGQDVALRCDPISGHVSLYWYRQALGQGPEFLTYFNYEAQQDKSGLPNDRFSAERPEGSISTLTIQRTEQRDSAMYRCASSSTGGDGYTFGSGTRLTVV.

The rearrangement links TRBV2 to TRBJ2-7, with 8 bases lining up with TRBD1. The CDR3 runs 13 residues. The V gene's germline CDR1 is SNHLY and CDR2 FYNNEI. The junction had 5 bases not matched to a gene; V was cut back by 6 bases and J by 4 bases. For the CDR3, the DNA is TGTGCCAGCAGGGAACAGGGGGTATACGAGCAGTACTTC. Residues: CASREQGVYEQYF. Together with reference TRBV2 and TRBJ2-7, the CDR3 gives the full variable domain: EPEVTQTPSHQVTQMGQEVILRCVPISNHLYFYWYRQILGQKVEFLVSFYNNEISEKSEIFDDQFSVERPDGSNFTLKIRSTKLEDSAMYFCASREQGVYEQYFGPGTRLTVT.

There are a few counts of this clone. The chain links TRBV7-8 to TRBJ1-5; D unclear. There are 17 residues in the CDR3. Trimming cost V 0 bases and J 1 base, with 13 bases left between them. The germline V gene has CDR1 SGHVS and CDR2 FQNEAQ. The CDR3 reads CASSLASSPGSNQPQHF. CDR3 DNA: TGTGCCAGCAGCTTAGCGTCCAGCCCCGGGAGCAATCAGCCCCAGCATTTT.

V gene TRBV10-3 combines with J gene TRBJ1-2, with 8 bases matching TRBD1. This CDR3 region has 14 residues. CDR1 and CDR2 (germline): ENHRY, SYGVKD. Unmatched junction bases numbered 10, after V lost 6 bases and J lost 7 bases. The CDR3 coding sequence is TGTGCCATCAGCGTTGGACAGGGCGCGGGTGGCTACACCTTC. Translating it yields CAISVGQGAGGYTF.

V and J are TRBV5-8 and TRBJ2-2, with 10 nucleotides matching TRBD1. After removal of 4 bases from V and 6 bases from J, the junction contained 15 bases not matched to a gene. The germline V gene encodes CDR1 SGHTS and CDR2 YDEGEE. The CDR3 spans 18 residues. As DNA, the CDR3 is TGTGCCAGCAGCACGTTTTTCGGGACAGGGGAAAGGTCCGGGGAGCTGTTTTTT. Translated: CASSTFFGTGERSGELFF.

The V gene is TRBV28, the J gene TRBJ2-3; a possible D gene is TRBD2 (6 bases). V lost 7 bases to trimming and J lost 3 bases, with 14 bases between them. The CDR3 sequence is 14 residues long. CDR1 and CDR2 from the germline V gene are MDHEN and SYDVKM. For the CDR3, the DNA is TGTGCCAGCATGGAGGGGAGAAGAACAGATACGCAGTATTTT. Translating gives CASMEGRRTDTQYF.

The J gene is TRBJ2-3, the V gene TRBV30; a weak D match, TRBD2 (6 bases). V was clipped by 4 bases and J by 3 bases, with 14 bases between them. Germline V gene lookup returns CDR1 GTSNPN and CDR2 SVGIG (reference sequence). The CDR3 extends over 14 amino acids. The CDR3 coding sequence is TGTGCCTGGAATCTGCGGGGACGGACAGATACGCAGTATTTT. This encodes CAWNLRGRTDTQYF.

The genes are TRBV7-9 and TRBJ2-7; tentatively, D is TRBD1 (6 bases). Trimming shortened V by 3 bases and J by 0 bases, and 9 bases separated the two germline ends. The CDR3 loop spans 14 amino acids. Germline values: CDR1 SEHNR, CDR2 FQNEAQ (reference sequence). The CDR3 coding sequence is TGTGCCAGCAGCTTTACAGGGAGCTCCTACGAGCAGTACTTC. The encoded protein is CASSFTGSSYEQYF.

The chain links TRBV5-6 to TRBJ1-1, with TRBD1 as a possible D gene (6 bases). Germline V gene data show CDR1 as SGHDT and CDR2 as YYEEEE. V was trimmed by 5 bases and J by 0 bases, leaving 17 bases between them. The CDR3 has 16 residues. CDR3 DNA sequence: TGTGCCAGCAGACCGACAGGCACTCCAATGAACACTGAAGCTTTCTTT. It encodes CASRPTGTPMNTEAFF.

The CDR3 reads CAGGQGLNTEAFF. The CDR3 DNA follows: TGTGCCGGAGGGCAAGGTTTGAACACTGAAGCTTTCTTT. The chain joins TRBV18 to TRBJ1-1; no firm D call. The CDR3 has 13 amino acids. The V end was cut by 11 bases, the J end by 0 bases, with 13 bases between. CDR1 KGHSH and CDR2 LQKENI come from the germline V gene.

The chain employs TRBV15 and TRBJ1-5, with 10 bases lining up with TRBD1. The germline gives CDR1 LNHNV, CDR2 YYDKDF (reference sequence). Trimming cost V 1 base and J 1 base; bases outside gene matches: 1. The CDR3 runs 16 residues. This CDR3 reads CATSRGGQGSNQPQHF. The CDR3 bases are TGTGCCACCAGCAGAGGGGGACAGGGGAGCAATCAGCCCCAGCATTTT.

The genes are TRBV5-1 and TRBJ2-6; no clear D gene. From germline, CDR1 is SGHRS and CDR2 YFSETQ. Trimming cost V 0 bases and J 5 bases, with 9 bases left between them. The CDR3 contains 15 residues. CDR3 coding DNA: TGCGCCAGCAGCTTGGACAGCTTCTGGGCCAACGTCCTGACTTTC. This translates into CASSLDSFWANVLTF.

The chain recombines TRBV5-5 with TRBJ2-7, with 7 bases fitting TRBD2. Germline V lookup: CDR1 SGHKS, CDR2 YYEKEE (reference sequence). The ends lost 4 bases at V and 0 bases at J; junction bases unmatched: 1. The CDR3 runs to 13 residues. CDR3 amino acids: CASSPGGSYEQYF. The CDR3 region has the DNA TGTGCCAGCAGCCCGGGGGGCTCCTACGAGCAGTACTTC.

The chain employs TRBV10-1 and TRBJ2-3; 9 nucleotides line up with TRBD2. Germline V gives CDR1 WNHNN, CDR2 SYGVQD (reference sequence). The V segment lost 4 bases and the J segment 0 bases; nucleotides outside the gene matches: 5. This CDR3 is built from 16 residues. CDR3 DNA: TGCGCCAGCAGTGGGTATAGCGGGAGCAGCACAGATACGCAGTATTTT. This encodes CASSGYSGSSTDTQYF.